This T cell receptor (beta chain) is from a study of blood T cell repertoires in COVID-19. Turning to the study itself: The cDNA or gDNA used as material had been derived from T cells, B-cell-depleted T cells, or PBMCs.

The CDR3 covers 14 residues. The V end was cut by 9 bases, the J end by 2 bases, with 14 bases between. CDR1 and CDR2 from the germline V gene are MNHEY and SVGAGI. The protocol was immunoSEQ multiplex PCR, while the TCRdb copy is restricted to in-frame clones and leaves out a portion. The sample consists of 250,000 to 300,000 clones, around 89% of them appearing once. Sequencing input: PBMCs or T cells enriched from blood (not recorded which). This TCR derives from a man between 40 and 49 years old who had recovered from COVID-19. The V and J genes are TRBV6-5 and TRBJ1-5; D is unclear. CDR3 coding DNA: TGTGCCAGTAACCCCATAGCAGGCAATCAGCCCCAGCATTTT. The encoded protein is CASNPIAGNQPQHF.